These T cell receptor beta chains were read from a single sample in a study of blood T cell repertoires in COVID-19. Produced via immunoSEQ multiplex PCR; TCRdb's table is partial and in-frame only. The table shows approximately 17,000 clones, with 87% occurring only once. The sample consisted of peripheral blood. These receptors were taken from a human donor in a cohort sampled during active COVID-19. CDR3s include the opening cysteine and the closing phenylalanine or tryptophan. The order of the fields is CDR3 protein, CDR3 DNA, J gene, clone size, V gene, D gene. A D gene is named only where the DNA matches it firmly. Part of the rows lack a size; the others show once, few, many or a class for expanded clones.

CDR3: CASSFEHEASPLHF; DNA: TGTGCCAGCAGTTTCGAACACGAAGCGTCACCCCTCCACTTT; J: TRBJ1-6; size: -; V: TRBV6-2/TRBV6-3; D: -
CDR3: CASSVRGKDEQYF; DNA: TGTGCCAGTAGCGTGAGGGGGAAGGACGAGCAGTACTTC; J: TRBJ2-7; size: -; V: TRBV19; D: -
CDR3: CASSQAGRWYRF; DNA: TGTGCCAGCAGCCAAGCAGGCCGGTGGTATAGGTTT; J: TRBJ1-6; size: -; V: TRBV3-1/TRBV3-2; D: -
CDR3: CASSFGQEDGYTF; DNA: TGCGCCAGCAGCTTTGGGCAGGAGGATGGCTACACCTTC; J: TRBJ1-2; size: -; V: TRBV5-1; D: -
CDR3: CAIFSQGGNYGYTF; DNA: TGTGCCATATTCTCACAGGGAGGGAACTATGGCTACACCTTC; J: TRBJ1-2; size: -; V: TRBV10-3; D: -
CDR3: CASSKTQGAETEAFF; DNA: TGTGCCAGCAGCAAGACTCAGGGGGCTGAGACTGAAGCTTTCTTT; J: TRBJ1-1; size: -; V: TRBV11-1; D: TRBD1
CDR3: CASSQGGGLDTEAFF; DNA: TGTGCCAGCAGCCAAGGCGGGGGGCTCGACACTGAAGCTTTCTTT; J: TRBJ1-1; size: -; V: TRBV4-2; D: -
CDR3: CASSYSTGSQETQYF; DNA: TGTGCCAGCAGTTACTCGACTGGGTCCCAAGAGACCCAGTACTTC; J: TRBJ2-5; size: -; V: TRBV6-6; D: -
CDR3: CASSLSGSYTGELFF; DNA: TGTGCCAGCAGTTTATCGGGCAGCTACACCGGGGAGCTGTTTTTT; J: TRBJ2-2; size: -; V: TRBV27; D: -
CDR3: CSASGQGHEQYF; DNA: TGCAGTGCTAGTGGGCAGGGCCACGAGCAGTACTTC; J: TRBJ2-7; size: once; V: TRBV20-1; D: -
CDR3: CASSLTLQETQYF; DNA: TGTGCCAGCAGCCTGACTCTCCAAGAGACCCAGTACTTC; J: TRBJ2-5; size: -; V: TRBV7-9; D: -
CDR3: CASSQTTVSHEQYF; DNA: TGTGCCAGCAGCCAAACGACAGTCTCCCACGAGCAGTACTTC; J: TRBJ2-7; size: few; V: TRBV7-2; D: -
CDR3: CASSYSWATEAFF; DNA: TGTGCCAGCAGTTACTCGTGGGCCACTGAAGCTTTCTTT; J: TRBJ1-1; size: -; V: TRBV6-2/TRBV6-3; D: -
CDR3: CASSPGGGNQPQHF; DNA: TGTGCCAGTAGTCCAGGGGGTGGCAATCAGCCCCAGCATTTT; J: TRBJ1-5; size: once; V: TRBV19; D: TRBD1
CDR3: CASSYKRHSYEQYF; DNA: TGTGCCAGCAGTTATAAGCGCCACTCCTACGAGCAGTACTTC; J: TRBJ2-7; size: -; V: TRBV6-2/TRBV6-3; D: -
CDR3: CASSNRLVDTQYF; DNA: TGTGCCAGCAGCAACCGACTTGTGGATACGCAGTATTTT; J: TRBJ2-3; size: few; V: TRBV6-2/TRBV6-3; D: -
CDR3: CATSDRDSYEQYF; DNA: TGTGCCACCAGTGATCGGGACAGCTACGAGCAGTACTTC; J: TRBJ2-7; size: -; V: TRBV24-1; D: TRBD1
CDR3: CASRQGARNSPLHF; DNA: TGTGCCAGCAGACAGGGGGCACGAAATTCACCCCTCCACTTT; J: TRBJ1-6; size: -; V: TRBV3-1/TRBV3-2; D: TRBD1
CDR3: CASSPGQTNTEAFF; DNA: TGTGCCAGCAGCCCGGGACAAACGAACACTGAAGCTTTCTTT; J: TRBJ1-1; size: -; V: TRBV7-9; D: -
CDR3: CASSSALASEQYF; DNA: TGTGCCAGCAGCTCCGCACTAGCGTCCGAGCAGTACTTC; J: TRBJ2-7; size: -; V: TRBV5-4; D: TRBD2
CDR3: CASSPAQGARDTGELFF; DNA: TGTGCCAGCAGCCCAGCCCAGGGGGCGCGTGACACCGGGGAGCTGTTTTTT; J: TRBJ2-2; size: -; V: TRBV5-4; D: TRBD1
CDR3: CASSDNTVLNQPQHF; DNA: TGTGCCAGCAGTGATAATACAGTCCTCAATCAGCCCCAGCATTTT; J: TRBJ1-5; size: -; V: TRBV6-1; D: -